The T cell receptor (beta chain) described here comes from a study of blood T cell repertoires in COVID-19 (dated by TCRdb to between 2020 and 2021). With regard to the full study: Samples from collaborators originated in the United States, Italy and Spain and spanned both the acute and convalescent phases of COVID-19. The prospective study material was composed of cDNA or gDNA derived from T cells, B-cell-depleted T cells, or PBMCs. The repertoires were released in a freely available public database intended as a resource for research on the immune response to SARS-CoV-2. Where available, HLA class I and class II types were obtained from metadata supplied by the sample provider rather than from assay-based typing. The samples were drawn from the first 160 participants of the ongoing ImmuneRACE study and from 1,254 subjects provided by 6 global collaborators. Deeply sampled blood TCRbeta repertoires from subjects exposed to, actively infected with, or recovered from COVID-19 were included in the dataset. Nearly every sample came with metadata listing a de-identified subject ID, COVID-19 status, age in years and sex. The study at large found these results: How much clinical and demographic metadata was included differed by source and by participant, and the metadata was provided uncurated.

This clone has more than one count but fewer than ten. It lacks a known antigen. Nothing much larger sits one base from this clone, and base qualities are not available. The collaborating institutions used their own protocols to collect whole blood in K2EDTA tubes. For TCRbeta analysis, collaborators shipped samples in one of three forms: frozen whole blood, isolated PBMCs, or DNA extracted from either of those sample types. CDR1 and CDR2 were assigned from the germline V gene (reference sequence) as LNHDA and SQIVND. The junction shows trimming of 6 bases on V and 3 bases on J, and the gene matches do not reach 5 bases of it. Its CDR3 holds 13 amino acids, cysteine through phenylalanine. Of the read, only the CDR3 DNA is kept; its 39 bases are in frame from base 1. TCRbeta CDR3 regions were amplified from genomic DNA by means of the immunoSEQ Assay, a bias-controlled multiplex PCR. Per the original workflow: The number of nucleated cells in each sample was estimated by amplification of reference gene primers within the assay. Sequence reads were collapsed and filtered to measure the absolute abundance of every unique TCRbeta CDR3 rearrangement. For each sample, productive Simpson clonality was calculated by taking the square root of Simpson's diversity index across productive rearrangements. As stored in TCRdb, this immuneACCESS dataset retains in-frame rearrangements with V and J assigned. A fraction of the clones does not appear; measured against another copy, unresolved V genes explain less than half of the discrepancy, and the remainder lacks a known reason. The DNA was the basis for D and trimming; V, J and clone size are from that table. In this sample the table shows around 30,000 clones, around four fifths of which occur a single time. The top ten clones comprise roughly 8.5% of the sample.

This TCR came from a woman aged 70 to 79 with active or convalescent COVID-19. Rearrangement joined TRBV19 to TRBJ2-7, with 7 bases matching TRBD1. The source material was peripheral blood. At the DNA level, the sequence is TGTGCCAGTAGGAGGGGGCCCCTCTACGAGCAGTACTTC. It translates as CASRRGPLYEQYF.